Below are 5 T cell receptor beta chains sequenced from a single sample in a study of shared clonotypes between healthy human individuals. Positive CCR7 selection of CD45RO-negative cells yielded the naive CD8 cells, and terminally differentiated effector memory CD45RA+ cells were excluded. Measured with immunoSEQ multiplex PCR; TCRdb has only the in-frame clones, and not every one. Here the sample spans millions of clones, about 95% being singletons. Sequenced: naive CD8+ T cells sorted from blood. The receptors were gathered from a man younger than 35 in good health.

This clone was counted once. This chain links TRBV10-1 with TRBJ2-1; TRBD2 matches 11 bases. This CDR3 region has 17 residues. Germline V gene sequence: CDR1 WNHNN, CDR2 SYGVQD (reference sequence). J was trimmed by 9 bases and V by 3 bases; bases with no gene match: 13. As DNA, the CDR3 is TGCGCCAGCAGTGACGGGCCCACTAGCGGGAGTAATAGTGAGCAGTTCTTC. Protein: CASSDGPTSGSNSEQFF.

This clone is a singleton in its sample. The rearrangement uses TRBV6-5 and TRBJ2-3; maybe TRBD1 (6 bases). The CDR3 is 15 residues long. Germline V gene data show CDR1 as MNHEY and CDR2 as SVGAGI. Trimming took 2 bases from V and 0 from J, leaving 9 bases between them. The chain's CDR3 is CASSYRDTSTDTQYF. CDR3 nucleotides: TGTGCCAGCAGTTACCGGGACACTAGCACAGATACGCAGTATTTT.

The CDR3 region is CAWSVSLGDTQYF. For the CDR3, the DNA is TGTGCCTGGAGTGTATCTTTGGGCGATACGCAGTATTTT. This sequence joins TRBV30 and TRBJ2-3; D is uncertain. This CDR3 contains 13 residues. V was clipped by 0 bases and J by 6 bases, with 10 bases between them. The V gene's germline CDR1 is GTSNPN and CDR2 SVGIG (reference sequence).

Concerning this clone: The same CDR3 arises from other DNA sequences in this sample as well. The chain links TRBV10-3 to TRBJ1-2, with unresolved D. This CDR3 spans 11 amino acids. V was pared by 0 bases and J by 7 bases, with 3 bases between. Germline-derived CDR1 and CDR2 are ENHRY and SYGVKD. CDR3 in DNA: TGTGCCATCAGTGAGTCTGGTGGCTACACCTTC. The encoded protein is CAISESGGYTF.

The chain combines TRBV27 with TRBJ2-7; 7 bases are a match to TRBD1. Germline lookup yields CDR1 MNHEY and CDR2 SMNVEV (reference sequence). The V segment lost 5 bases and the J segment 1 base; nucleotides outside the gene matches: 11. This CDR3 has 16 amino acids. The CDR3 DNA reads TGTGCCAGCAGTCCCCTCCAACGGGACAGATCCTACGAGCAGTACTTC. Translated: CASSPLQRDRSYEQYF.